These 8 T cell receptor beta chains were sequenced from one sample in a study of blood T cells in healthy people across ages. A second PCR of roughly 7 to 11 cycles used a sample-barcoded 5' primer and a J-beta primer mix. Via MiXCR, TCRdb re-called the 5' RACE reads, giving one row per CDR3 protein. The profile shows roughly 1.5 million distinct CDR3 sequences, around 40% of them singletons. The sequencing input was blood. Receptor source: a woman younger than 35 in good health.

V and J are TRBV7-2 and TRBJ2-5, with D uncertain. CDR1 and CDR2 (germline): SGHTA, FQGNSA. V lost 10 bases, J lost 7 bases, and 25 bases lay in between. CDR3 length: 15 amino acids. The CDR3 nucleotides read TGTGCCAACGTCCCGGGCTTCCACTTGGCAGGGACCCAGTACTTC. Translated, it gives CANVPGFHLAGTQYF.

In its sample, this clonotype was seen a few times. This chain uses TRBV10-3 with TRBJ2-7; 7 nucleotides line up with TRBD1. Germline loops: CDR1 ENHRY, CDR2 SYGVKD. After removal of 2 bases from V and 3 bases from J, the junction contained 10 bases not matched to a gene. CDR3 size: 16 residues. The CDR3 DNA reads as TGTGCCATCAGTGAGCTTTTTGGGACAGCGTACTACGAGCAGTACTTC. Its protein is CAISELFGTAYYEQYF.

This clonotype has only a few counts. The rearrangement joins TRBV28 to TRBJ2-3; TRBD1 matches at 8 bases. Unmatched junction bases numbered 16, after V lost 5 bases and J lost 0 bases. The CDR3 contains 19 residues. CDR1 and CDR2 from the germline V gene are MDHEN and SYDVKM. DNA for the CDR3: TGTGCCAGCAGTATGGACAGGGAACTAGCAGCATTTAGCACAGATACGCAGTATTTT. Translation: CASSMDRELAAFSTDTQYF.

The chain links TRBV11-3 to TRBJ2-1; perhaps TRBD2 as D (7 bases). The CDR3 extends over 13 amino acids. V was clipped by 8 bases and J by 6 bases, with 14 bases between them. CDR1 and CDR2 (germline): SGHNT, YENEEA. The CDR3 loop is CASGGDISNEQFF. CDR3 sequence (DNA): TGTGCCAGCGGGGGGGACATCAGCAATGAGCAGTTCTTC.

V is TRBV20-1 and J is TRBJ2-7, with TRBD2 identical over 13 bases. With 6 bases clipped from V and 5 bases from J, the junction kept 10 bases outside the gene matches. CDR3 size: 15 residues. CDR1 is DFQATT and CDR2 is SNEGSKA in the germline V gene (reference sequence). Here the CDR3 reads CSALSLAGGPHEQYF. In nucleotides, the CDR3 is TGCAGTGCCCTTTCACTAGCGGGGGGGCCCCACGAGCAGTACTTC.

This clonotype has only a few counts. The chain carries TRBV5-1 and TRBJ2-1; a weak D match, TRBD2 (5 bases). The V end lost 0 bases, the J end lost 0 bases, and 10 bases lay between the germline ends. Germline CDR1 SGHRS, CDR2 YFSETQ. The CDR3 is 16 amino acids. CDR3 nucleotide sequence: TGCGCCAGCAGCTTGGACGTAGCGAGCTCCTACAATGAGCAGTTCTTC. Translation gives CASSLDVASSYNEQFF. The full variable domain, rest sourced from reference TRBV5-1 and TRBJ2-1, is KAGVTQTPRYLIKTRGQQVTLSCSPISGHRSVSWYQQTPGQGLQFLFEYFSETQRNKGNFPGRFSGRQFSNSRSEMNVSTLELGDSALYLCASSLDVASSYNEQFFGPGTRLTVL.

The chain links TRBV15 to TRBJ2-3; 10 bases line up with TRBD1. V shed 5 bases and J 2 bases; nucleotides not matched to a gene: 7. The CDR3 covers 16 residues. Germline V gives CDR1 LNHNV, CDR2 YYDKDF (reference sequence). The CDR3 region has the DNA TGTGCCACCAGCGGAAGACAGGGGGCGATCACAGATACGCAGTATTTT. It encodes CATSGRQGAITDTQYF.

The rearrangement joins TRBV12-3 or TRBV12-4 to TRBJ2-3; D not resolved. The ends were cut back, 4 bases at V and 2 bases at J, with 13 bases in the middle. The CDR3 consists of 15 residues. The CDR3 spells CASSSTQVSTDTQYF. CDR3 DNA sequence: TGTGCCAGCAGTTCAACACAAGTCTCCACAGATACGCAGTATTTT.